Listed here are 25 T cell receptor beta chains from one sample, sequenced in a study of PD-L1 blockade in urothelial cancer (dated by TCRdb to about 2017). Taken with the paper, the label for time point translates to: pretreatment peripheral blood. Libraries came from the immunoSEQ multiplex PCR assay. Sourced from immuneACCESS, this table was stored by TCRdb with only in-frame sequences that have V and J called. A share of the clones is absent; for the studies checked, an unresolved V gene accounts for under half, and the remainder has no known explanation. Counted in this sample were tens of thousands of clones; about four fifths of them appeared once. The top ten constitute 4.5% to 6% of the sample. The source material was PBMCs, sampled around atezolizumab (anti-PD-L1) treatment. Receptors were obtained from a man aged 70 or older with urothelial cancer.

The DNA of the CDR3 is TGTGCCAGCAGCCCGAGCCCAGGGGGGACCTACGAGCAGTACTTC. Translated, it gives CASSPSPGGTYEQYF. V gene TRBV5-4 combines with J gene TRBJ2-7; D possibly corresponds to TRBD1 (7 bases). This CDR3 comprises 15 residues. Germline loops: CDR1 SGHNT, CDR2 YYREEE (reference sequence). V lost 4 bases to trimming and J lost 2 bases, with 16 bases between them.

This clone was seen more than once but under ten times. V and J are TRBV27 and TRBJ1-5; 9 nucleotides agree with TRBD1. There are 18 residues in the CDR3. The germline V gene has CDR1 MNHEY and CDR2 SMNVEV (reference sequence). Trimming took 6 bases from V and 7 from J; bases not matched to a gene: 19. The CDR3 sequence: CASRSGTGMGGSRQPQHF. For the CDR3, the DNA is TGTGCCAGCAGATCAGGGACAGGGATGGGGGGTAGCCGGCAGCCCCAGCATTTT.

The chain carries TRBV4-2 and TRBJ2-7; TRBD2 might be the D (6 bases). From germline, CDR1 is LGHNA and CDR2 YNFKEQ. V was cut by 0 bases and J by 2 bases, with 8 bases left in between. The CDR3 has 14 residues. The CDR3 region has the DNA TGTGCCAGCAGCCAAGACGGGGGAACCTACGAGCAGTACTTC. It specifies CASSQDGGTYEQYF.

The genes are TRBV6-1 and TRBJ1-5; 8 nucleotides match TRBD1. J gave up 2 bases and V 4 bases, and 7 bases lay outside the gene matches. Germline loops: CDR1 MNHNS, CDR2 SASEGT. This CDR3 is built from 16 residues. CDR3 DNA sequence: TGTGCCAGCAGTGGGACAGGGCGTTTCGGCAATCAGCCCCAGCATTTT. This sequence encodes CASSGTGRFGNQPQHF.

V and J are TRBV2 and TRBJ2-3; TRBD2 matches at 7 bases. Germline V gene sequence: CDR1 SNHLY, CDR2 FYNNEI. CDR3 size: 13 residues. V was clipped by 7 bases and J by 3 bases; unmatched bases: 4. Written as DNA, the CDR3 is TGTGCCAGCATCGGGGAGGGGACAGATACGCAGTATTTT. Its translation is CASIGEGTDTQYF.

The rearrangement joins TRBV18 to TRBJ2-3; D uncertain. The CDR3 is 14 amino acids. V shed 4 bases and J shed 0 bases, with 8 bases lying between them. Germline CDR1 KGHSH, CDR2 LQKENI. The CDR3 spells CASSREESTDTQYF. The CDR3 DNA reads TGTGCCAGCTCACGAGAGGAGAGCACAGATACGCAGTATTTT.

V and J are TRBV5-6 and TRBJ1-1; 10 bases align to TRBD1. The CDR3 runs 16 residues. The germline gives CDR1 SGHDT, CDR2 YYEEEE. With V trimmed by 4 bases and J by 2 bases, 8 bases remained unmatched. CDR3 loop: CASSVRDRGGNTEAFF. CDR3 DNA: TGTGCCAGCAGCGTTCGGGACAGGGGAGGCAACACTGAAGCTTTCTTT.

This clone appeared a few times. The chain joins TRBV29-1 to TRBJ2-1, with D tentatively TRBD2 (6 bases). This CDR3 has 14 amino acids. Germline V gives CDR1 SQVTM, CDR2 ANQGSEA. Trimming left V 4 bases short and J 0 bases short, with 10 bases between. DNA for the CDR3: TGCAGCGTTGGCGGGGTGAGCTCCTACAATGAGCAGTTCTTC. Its translation is CSVGGVSSYNEQFF.

V usage is TRBV19 and J usage is TRBJ2-7; 7 bases map to TRBD1. CDR3 length equals 16 residues. Germline V gene sequence: CDR1 LNHDA, CDR2 SQIVND (reference sequence). Unmatched junction bases numbered 10, after V lost 1 base and J lost 4 bases. CDR3 nucleotides: TGTGCCAGTAGTATAGCTGGCACAGGGGATTCGTACGAGCAGTACTTC. Translation gives CASSIAGTGDSYEQYF.

V gene TRBV5-4 combines with J gene TRBJ1-1; TRBD1 might be the D (5 bases). The V gene's germline CDR1 is SGHNT and CDR2 YYREEE (reference sequence). Trimming removed 0 bases at V and 4 bases at J, with 10 bases between. The CDR3 is 14 amino acids. The CDR3, as DNA: TGTGCCAGCAGCTTGGGGGGGGAGGGCACTGAAGCTTTCTTT. This encodes CASSLGGEGTEAFF.

The V call is TRBV19, the J call TRBJ2-3, with D uncertain. Germline loops: CDR1 LNHDA, CDR2 SQIVND (reference sequence). Trimming cost V 7 bases and J 0 bases, with 11 bases left between them. The CDR3 has 14 residues. As DNA, the CDR3 is TGTGCCAGTAAACCTTCTCAGAGCACAGATACGCAGTATTTT. Its translation is CASKPSQSTDTQYF.

This clone was seen ten or more times. The chain is built from TRBV7-9 and TRBJ2-1; D gene unclear. This CDR3 has 12 amino acids. V lost 5 bases and J lost 7, with 9 bases in between. Germline V lookup: CDR1 SEHNR, CDR2 FQNEAQ (reference sequence). The CDR3 protein is CASSESSNEQFF. For the CDR3, the DNA is TGTGCCAGCAGCGAGAGTTCTAATGAGCAGTTCTTC.

The chain joins TRBV19 to TRBJ2-7, with D perhaps matching TRBD1 (5 bases). Trimming took 3 bases from V and 3 from J, leaving 9 bases between them. There are 13 residues in the CDR3. Germline V gene data show CDR1 as LNHDA and CDR2 as SQIVND (reference sequence). The CDR3 sequence is CASSMRTNYEQYF. The DNA of the CDR3 is TGTGCCAGTAGTATGAGGACAAACTACGAGCAGTACTTC.

The rearrangement links TRBV11-2 to TRBJ1-1; TRBD1 matches 7 bases. The ends lost 4 bases at V and 4 bases at J; junction bases unmatched: 6. The CDR3 runs 14 residues. Looked up from germline, CDR1 is SGHAT and CDR2 is FQNNGV. In DNA form, the CDR3 reads TGTGCCAGCAGCTACCAGACAGGGATCACTGAAGCTTTCTTT. As protein: CASSYQTGITEAFF.

The chain uses TRBV7-2 and TRBJ2-2; D is uncertain. Germline V gene lookup returns CDR1 SGHTA and CDR2 FQGNSA. V was pared by 4 bases and J by 2 bases, with 5 bases between. This CDR3 region has 13 residues. CDR3 sequence (DNA): TGTGCCAGCAGCTCTATTAACACCGGGGAGCTGTTTTTT. It is translated as CASSSINTGELFF.

J is TRBJ2-7 and V is TRBV5-1, with 7 bases lining up with TRBD2. Germline loops: CDR1 SGHRS, CDR2 YFSETQ. The CDR3 has 13 residues. The CDR3: CARSGLAVYEQYF. CDR3 nucleotides: TGCGCGAGATCGGGGCTAGCGGTCTACGAGCAGTACTTC.

This clone turned up a few times. V gene TRBV5-1 combines with J gene TRBJ2-3, with D maybe TRBD2 (5 bases). CDR3 size: 15 residues. Trimming took off 4 bases at V and 0 bases at J, with 12 bases between the two ends. Per the germline V gene, CDR1 is SGHRS and CDR2 is YFSETQ. CDR3 nucleotides: TGCGCCAGCAGCCCGGGGAGCTTAAGCACAGATACGCAGTATTTT. It codes for CASSPGSLSTDTQYF.

The J gene is TRBJ2-1, the V gene TRBV11-1; 11 bases line up with TRBD2. Germline loops: CDR1 SGHAT, CDR2 FQDESV (reference sequence). The J segment lost 3 bases and the V segment lost 5 bases, leaving 6 bases of the junction unmatched. The CDR3 contains 16 residues. CDR3 sequence reads: CASSLRTSGFYNEQFF. CDR3 bases: TGTGCCAGCAGCCTACGGACTAGCGGGTTCTACAATGAGCAGTTCTTC.

This clone has more than one count but fewer than ten. The CDR3 nucleotides read TGTGCCAGCAGTTCCGACAGCGACTCTGGAAACACCATATATTTT. Translation gives CASSSDSDSGNTIYF. The chain couples TRBV6-5 to TRBJ1-3, with D maybe TRBD1 (5 bases). CDR3 length: 15 residues. V was shortened by 4 bases and J by 0 bases, with 10 bases between the two germline ends. Germline V gene data show CDR1 as MNHEY and CDR2 as SVGAGI.

The chain couples TRBV25-1 to TRBJ2-7; 9 positions match TRBD1. The CDR3 consists of 14 residues. V gave up 3 bases and J gave up 2 bases; unmatched junction bases: 2. Per the germline V gene, CDR1 is MGHDK and CDR2 is SYGVNS. CDR3 protein: CASSDRDRAYEQYF. CDR3 DNA sequence: TGTGCCAGCAGTGACCGGGACAGGGCCTACGAGCAGTACTTC.

The V and J genes are TRBV14 and TRBJ2-1; 7 positions match TRBD2. Germline assignment: CDR1 SGHDN and CDR2 FVKESK. V shed 8 bases, J shed 9 bases, and the junction held 10 bases outside the gene matches. This CDR3 region has 13 residues. This chain's CDR3 is CASSRELEGEQFF. The CDR3 DNA reads as TGTGCCAGCTCGCGGGAGTTGGAGGGTGAGCAGTTCTTC.

J is TRBJ2-3 and V is TRBV6-4; D uncertain. V lost 0 bases and J 1 base, leaving 8 bases between the germline ends. Germline V lookup: CDR1 MRHNA, CDR2 SNTAGT. The CDR3 consists of 15 residues. In nucleotides, the CDR3 is TGTGCCAGCAGTGACTCGTTTGAGGGCACAGATACGCAGTATTTT. Translation gives CASSDSFEGTDTQYF.

The chain has TRBV30 and TRBJ2-1, with 8 bases identical to TRBD2. The CDR3 consists of 15 residues. The trim removed 1 base at V and 4 bases at J, leaving 6 bases unmatched. Per the germline V gene, CDR1 is GTSNPN and CDR2 is SVGIG (reference sequence). The CDR3 is CAWSGLSGRYNEQFF. CDR3 sequence (DNA): TGTGCCTGGAGTGGCTTGAGCGGGAGATACAATGAGCAGTTCTTC.

The J gene is TRBJ2-7, the V gene TRBV30, with D maybe TRBD1 (6 bases). The CDR3 runs 15 residues. The germline V and J ends were trimmed by 0 bases and 3 bases, with 15 bases remaining between them. Germline CDR1 and CDR2: GTSNPN and SVGIG (reference sequence). The CDR3, as DNA: TGTGCCTGGAGTGTAAGGGCGACAGGTGGCTACGAGCAGTACTTC. Amino acids: CAWSVRATGGYEQYF.

This chain uses TRBV5-4 with TRBJ1-5; the match to TRBD1 covers 9 bases. Germline trimming cut 4 bases from V and 11 bases from J; bases unmatched to any gene: 13. The CDR3 runs to 15 residues. The germline gives CDR1 SGHNT, CDR2 YYREEE (reference sequence). CDR3 coding DNA: TGTGCCAGCAGCAAACAGGGGGCAAGTTACCAGGCCCAGCATTTT. Protein: CASSKQGASYQAQHF.